This TCR beta chain was identified in a study of T cell clones after liver transplantation. On the study more broadly: Without induction therapy, subjects received standard immunosuppression until 12-24 months post-transplant.

Data came from immunoSEQ multiplex PCR; TCRdb stores just in-frame clones and leaves some out. The sample lists 95,000 to 130,000 clones; about nine tenths were seen once. The CDR3 is 15 residues long. Trimming at V came to 4 bases and at J to 0 bases, leaving 1 base not matched to a gene. The germline V gene has CDR1 MGHRA and CDR2 YSYEKL. The specimen was CD4+ T cells from blood, collected 12 months after liver transplant. The V and J genes are TRBV4-1 and TRBJ2-7; 12 positions match TRBD1. This receptor was obtained from a human patient who received a liver transplant. Some T cells here may be from the graft donor. DNA of the CDR3: TGCGCCAGCAGCCCGGGACAGGGGGCCTCCTACGAGCAGTACTTC. It translates to CASSPGQGASYEQYF.